This T cell receptor (beta chain) was documented in a study of blood T cell repertoires in COVID-19. Across the whole study: The analysed material was cDNA or gDNA that came from T cells, B-cell-depleted T cells, or PBMCs.

The germline gives CDR1 MNHEY, CDR2 SVGAGI. The CDR3 loop spans 13 amino acids. Trimming took 7 bases from V and 13 from J, leaving 19 bases between them. In the original processing: Estimated nucleated cell counts came from reference gene primer amplification. Repertoires were generated with immunoSEQ multiplex PCR, while TCRdb's copy carries only in-frame clones and drops some. V and J calls and clone size come straight from that table; D and trimming were deduced from the DNA. The sample carries about 340,000 clones, around 88% recorded once. Only one count was recorded for this clone. Material for sequencing was peripheral blood. This clonotype originated in an older woman with COVID-19, enrolled during active disease. This chain uses TRBV6-5 with TRBJ1-4; tentatively, D is TRBD1 (5 bases). The CDR3 spells CASTAPGGARLFF. The CDR3 DNA reads TGTGCCAGCACCGCACCGGGGGGTGCGAGACTGTTTTTT.